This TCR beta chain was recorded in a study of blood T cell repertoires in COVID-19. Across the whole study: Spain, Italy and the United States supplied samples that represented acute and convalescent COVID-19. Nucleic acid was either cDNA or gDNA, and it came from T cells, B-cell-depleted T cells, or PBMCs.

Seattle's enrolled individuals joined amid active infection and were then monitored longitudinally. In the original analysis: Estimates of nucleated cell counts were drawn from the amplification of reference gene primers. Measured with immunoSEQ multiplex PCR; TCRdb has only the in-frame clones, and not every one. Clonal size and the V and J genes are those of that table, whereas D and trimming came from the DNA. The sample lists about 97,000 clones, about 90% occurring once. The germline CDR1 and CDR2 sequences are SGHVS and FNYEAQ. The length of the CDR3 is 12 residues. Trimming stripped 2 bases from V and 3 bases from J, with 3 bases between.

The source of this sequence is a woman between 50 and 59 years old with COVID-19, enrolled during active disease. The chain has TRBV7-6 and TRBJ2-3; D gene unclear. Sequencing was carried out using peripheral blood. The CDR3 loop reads CASSLLTDTQYF. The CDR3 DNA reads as TGTGCCAGCAGCTTATTAACAGATACGCAGTATTTT.